This record concerns one T cell receptor (beta chain) sequence. After removal of 2 bases from V and 5 bases from J, the junction contained 4 bases not matched to a gene. CDR3 size: 16 residues. Germline CDR1 reads GTSNPN; CDR2 reads SVGIG (reference sequence). This entry comes from a study of shared clonotypes between healthy human individuals. Profiled with immunoSEQ multiplex PCR; TCRdb holds only in-frame clones, not every one. The sample consists of 1.6 million or so clones, approximately 97% of them appearing once. The source is a man aged 25-45 years in good health. The chain is built from TRBV30 and TRBJ2-2; 14 nucleotides agree with TRBD2. The sample consisted of naive CD4+ T cells sorted from blood. Sample subset: CD45RA+ positively selected. The CDR3 DNA follows: TGTGCCTGGAGTCCTCGGACTAGCGGGAGGACCGGGGAGCTGTTTTTT. Encoded protein: CAWSPRTSGRTGELFF.